These T cell receptor beta chains were read from a single sample in a study of T cell responses to AZD1222 COVID-19 vaccine. The method was immunoSEQ multiplex PCR; TCRdb's version includes in-frame clones alone and lacks a portion of them. The profile shows 120,000 or so clones, 81% of them singletons. The source material was peripheral blood, sampled on day 0 of AZD1222 vaccination. Receptors were obtained from an adult in good health. CDR3s include the opening cysteine and the closing phenylalanine or tryptophan.

TRBV5-4 CATLTPSGYEQYF
TRBV5-1 CASSEDRGDQPQHF
TRBV7-9 CASSLTTANQPQHF
TRBV4-3 CASSHSADNEKLFF
TRBV28 CASTGTDTQYF
TRBV7-6 CASSLSSFSGNTIYF
TRBV11-2 CASSLGSLAGGPSDTQYF
TRBV9 CASSARIAGQGYNEQFF
TRBV28 CASSFGGRVNEQFF
TRBV7-8 CASSLDPLTYSNQPQHF
TRBV2 CASSRQNLYGYTF
TRBV28 CASSPGTSGTDTQYF
TRBV10-3 CAISEHDDTQYF
TRBV7-2 CASSLEPGTGGYTF
TRBV6-5 CASSRRTGRGSTQHF
TRBV7-9 CASSGDRGASPLHF
TRBV19 CASSPTDRGNQNEQYF
TRBV12-3/TRBV12-4 CASSLGTGGGYTF
TRBV6-2/TRBV6-3 CASSYVSEAFF
TRBV6-5 CASSYSWQMNTEAFF
TRBV5-4 CASNPGGGSGTDTQYF
TRBV19 CASMGTLDQPQHF
TRBV7-2 CASSSTRVHEQFF
TRBV29-1 CSVALGEASEAFF
TRBV7-9 CASSTDPIGGEAFF
TRBV6-1 CASSEAGPPLSTEAFF
TRBV28 CASIRQVATNEKLFF
TRBV7-9 CASSLGQAQPQHF
TRBV7-2 CASSPEGTSGVEQYF
TRBV6-5 CASSYSRAEPQHF
TRBV7-9 CASSQDRVGGYTF
TRBV7-9 CASTTWTGGPMNTEAFF
TRBV7-2 CASSYPGGDSPLHF
TRBV5-3 CARSLEGGPGDTQYF
TRBV5-1 CASSSSGSYNEQFF
TRBV5-1 CASSLQGTGYNEQFF
TRBV11-3 CASSLIPGQSSYNEQFF
TRBV6-5 CASSSGLAGAYEQYF
TRBV19 CASRRGPLGDTQYF
TRBV6-2/TRBV6-3 CASSYSRDRVSYEQYF
TRBV11-2 CASSLEGPSSGPYGEQYF
TRBV3-1/TRBV3-2 CASSQDSQGRVYRGYTF
TRBV3-1/TRBV3-2 CASSQDQGYGYTF
TRBV18 CASSQGNQPQHF
TRBV6-5 CASSPRTSRTGELFF